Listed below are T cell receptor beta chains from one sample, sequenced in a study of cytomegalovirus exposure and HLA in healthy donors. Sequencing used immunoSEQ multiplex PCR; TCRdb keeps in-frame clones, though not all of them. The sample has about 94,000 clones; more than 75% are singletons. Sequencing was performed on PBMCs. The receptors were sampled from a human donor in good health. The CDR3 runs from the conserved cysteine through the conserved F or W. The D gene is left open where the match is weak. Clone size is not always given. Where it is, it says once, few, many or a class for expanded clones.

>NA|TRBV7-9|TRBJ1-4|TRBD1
TGTGCCAGCACTCTAGGGGACAGATATGAAAAACTGTTTTTT
CASTLGDRYEKLFF
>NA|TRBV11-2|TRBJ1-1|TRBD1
TGTGCCAGCAGCCGGACAGGAATGAACACTGAAGCTTTCTTT
CASSRTGMNTEAFF
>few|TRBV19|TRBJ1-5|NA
TGTGCCAGTAGAACAGGGTATAGCAATCAGCCCCAGCATTTT
CASRTGYSNQPQHF
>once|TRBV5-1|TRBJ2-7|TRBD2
TGCGCCAGCAGCCTAGGGACTAGCGGGGCGTACGAGCAGTACTTC
CASSLGTSGAYEQYF
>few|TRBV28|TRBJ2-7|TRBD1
TGTGCCAGCAGCACAGAGGACGGGACAGGGTCTTCGGGGCAGTACTTC
CASSTEDGTGSSGQYF
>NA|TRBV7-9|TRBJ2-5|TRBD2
TGTGCCAGCAGCTTAGGTGCGGGAGACGGGGAGACCCAGTACTTC
CASSLGAGDGETQYF
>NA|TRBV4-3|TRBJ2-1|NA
TGCGCCAGCAGCCACCGGACGGGAATGAGGCAGTTCTTC
CASSHRTGMRQFF
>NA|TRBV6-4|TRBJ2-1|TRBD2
TGTGCCAGCAGTGATTCACTAGCGGGGGGGCCCAATGAGCAGTTCTTC
CASSDSLAGGPNEQFF
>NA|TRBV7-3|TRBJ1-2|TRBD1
TGTGCCAGCAGCCCGGGACAGGGGAACTATGGCTACACCTTC
CASSPGQGNYGYTF
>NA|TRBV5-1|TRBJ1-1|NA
TGCGCCAGCAGCCCCGCGGGGGGTAACACTGAAGCTTTCTTT
CASSPAGGNTEAFF
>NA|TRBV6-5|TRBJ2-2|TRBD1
TGTGCCAGCAGTGGGGACAGGGGGGCCGGGGAGCTGTTTTTT
CASSGDRGAGELFF
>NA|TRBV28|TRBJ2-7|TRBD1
TGTGCCAGCACCCGGGACAGGGTGACCTACGAGCAGTACTTC
CASTRDRVTYEQYF
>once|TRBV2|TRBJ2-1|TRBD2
TGTGCCAGCGGAGCAGCGGGGGCCCCAGGTGAGCAGTTCTTC
CASGAAGAPGEQFF
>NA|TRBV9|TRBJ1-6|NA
TGTGCCAGCAGCGCCCAACAGGGCTCCTATAATTCACCCCTCCACTTT
CASSAQQGSYNSPLHF
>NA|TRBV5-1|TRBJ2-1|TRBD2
TGCGCCAGCAGCCGTGAGCGGGGGGAGCAGTTCTTC
CASSRERGEQFF
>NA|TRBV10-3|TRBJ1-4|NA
TGTGCCATCAGTGCGAGAGGGGGTAATGAAAAACTGTTTTTT
CAISARGGNEKLFF
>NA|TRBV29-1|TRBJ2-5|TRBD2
TGCAGCGTTGGGAGGCGGGGGGGACAAGAGACCCAGTACTTC
CSVGRRGGQETQYF
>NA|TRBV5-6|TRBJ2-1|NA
TGTGCCAGCAGTCCCTTCCGGGACACACGTACGAATGAGCAGTTCTTC
CASSPFRDTRTNEQFF
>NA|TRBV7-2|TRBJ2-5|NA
TGTGCCAGCAGCTTAGCGTTGGGCCGTGCAGGCAAACAAGAGACCCAGTACTTC
CASSLALGRAGKQETQYF
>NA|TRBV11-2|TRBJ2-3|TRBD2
TGTGCCAGCGCGCGGGGGGCCGGGACAGATACGCAGTATTTT
CASARGAGTDTQYF
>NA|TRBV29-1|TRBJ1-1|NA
TGCAGCGTAGGGGGTCGGTACACTGAAGCTTTCTTT
CSVGGRYTEAFF
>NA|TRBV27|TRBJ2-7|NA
TGTGCCAGCAGTTGGGCCGGGACACCCTCCTACGAGCAGTACTTC
CASSWAGTPSYEQYF
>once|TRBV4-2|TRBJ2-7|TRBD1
TGTGCCAGCAGCCAAGAGGATATTCCGAGGGATAGGGACAGGGGGCCCCACGAGCAGTACTTC
CASSQEDIPRDRDRGPHEQYF
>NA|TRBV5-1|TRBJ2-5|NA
TGCGCCAGCAGCTTGTCCCAGGGGGGAGAGACCCAGTACTTC
CASSLSQGGETQYF
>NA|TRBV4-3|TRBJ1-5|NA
TGCGCCAGCAGCCAAGATCCAGGGGATAATCAGCCCCAGCATTTT
CASSQDPGDNQPQHF
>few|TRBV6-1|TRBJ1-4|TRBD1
TGTGCCAGCAGTCGGACAGGCGGCGGAAAACTGTTTTTT
CASSRTGGGKLFF
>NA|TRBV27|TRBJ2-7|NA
TGTGCCAGCAGTCTCGGGGGCTCCTACGAGCAGTACTTC
CASSLGGSYEQYF
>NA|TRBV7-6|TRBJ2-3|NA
TGTGCCAGCAGCTTCGAACGGAGCACAGATACGCAGTATTTT
CASSFERSTDTQYF
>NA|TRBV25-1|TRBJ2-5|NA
TGTGCCAGCAGTGTGCTAGGAATCCAAGAGACCCAGTACTTC
CASSVLGIQETQYF
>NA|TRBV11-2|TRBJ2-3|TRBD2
TGTGCCAGCAGCTTAGTAAGTCGGGGGGGCAGCACAGATACGCAGTATTTT
CASSLVSRGGSTDTQYF
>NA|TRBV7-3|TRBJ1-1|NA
TGTGCCAGCAGCCTTGGGGAGAAAACTGAAGCTTTCTTT
CASSLGEKTEAFF
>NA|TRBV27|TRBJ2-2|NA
TGTGCCACTAAAGAACTAGGCGGTGGGACCGGGGAGCTGTTTTTT
CATKELGGGTGELFF
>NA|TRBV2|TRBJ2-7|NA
TGTGCCAGCAGTGTGGGCAGAGACTACGAGCAGTACTTC
CASSVGRDYEQYF
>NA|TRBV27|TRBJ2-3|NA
TGTGCCAGCAGTTTGACGGACTTCACAGATACGCAGTATTTT
CASSLTDFTDTQYF
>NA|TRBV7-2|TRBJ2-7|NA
TGTGCCAGCAGCTTAAATTCACGAGGCGAGCAGTACTTC
CASSLNSRGEQYF
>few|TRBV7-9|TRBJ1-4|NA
TGTGCCAGCAGCTTACCGAATGGGAGGGGGGAAGAAAAAAAACTGTTTTTT
CASSLPNGRGEEKKLFF
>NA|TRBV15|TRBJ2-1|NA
TGTGCCACCAGCAGAGAGGCATATGAGCAGTTCTTC
CATSREAYEQFF
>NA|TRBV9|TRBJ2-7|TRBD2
TGTGCCAGCAGCGCCAGACTAGCCGCCGCCGAGCAGTACTTC
CASSARLAAAEQYF
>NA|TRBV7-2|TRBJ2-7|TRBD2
TGTGCCAGCAGCCCCAACGGGAGGGCCTACGAGCAGTACTTC
CASSPNGRAYEQYF
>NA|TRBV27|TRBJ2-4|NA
TGTGCCAGCAGTGACCCGGGGGCCAAAAACATTCAGTACTTC
CASSDPGAKNIQYF
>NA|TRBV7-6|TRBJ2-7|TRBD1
TGTGCCAGTTCTGAGGGGCAGGGGGCCCACGAGCAGTACTTC
CASSEGQGAHEQYF
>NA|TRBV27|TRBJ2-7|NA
TGTGCCAGCAGCTACCAACAGGGATACGAGCAGTACTTC
CASSYQQGYEQYF
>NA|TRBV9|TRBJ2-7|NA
TGTGCCAGCAGCGTAGCAGACGGAGGCTACGAGCAGTACTTC
CASSVADGGYEQYF
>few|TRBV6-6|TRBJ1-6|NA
TGTGCCAGCAGACTGAGCTCCTATAATTCACCCCTCCACTTT
CASRLSSYNSPLHF
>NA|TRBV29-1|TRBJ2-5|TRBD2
TGCAGCGTTCGTCTGGGACTAGCGGCCCAAGAGACCCAGTACTTC
CSVRLGLAAQETQYF
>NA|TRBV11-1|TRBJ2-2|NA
TGTGCCAGCAGCTTAGAGTTACTAGCGAACACCGGGGAGCTGTTTTTT
CASSLELLANTGELFF
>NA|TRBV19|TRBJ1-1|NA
TGTGCCAGTAGTACGGGGTCGGGTCAGCCCCTGAACACTGAAGCTTTCTTT
CASSTGSGQPLNTEAFF
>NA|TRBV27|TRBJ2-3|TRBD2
TGTGCCAGCTCCACTAGCGGGAGTTGGACAGATACGCAGTATTTT
CASSTSGSWTDTQYF
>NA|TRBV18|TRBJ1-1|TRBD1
TGTGCCAGCTCACCCCAGGGGGCCGGGACTGAAGCTTTCTTT
CASSPQGAGTEAFF
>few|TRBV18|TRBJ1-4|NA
TGTGCCAGCTCACCACGGGGGGTTAATGAAAAACTGTTTTTT
CASSPRGVNEKLFF
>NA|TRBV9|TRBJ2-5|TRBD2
TGTGCCAGCGGTGGGAAGGGACTAGCGGGAGAGACCCAGTACTTC
CASGGKGLAGETQYF
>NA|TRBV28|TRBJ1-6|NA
TGTGCCAGCAGTTTAGCAGAAGGGGCAGGTTATTCACCCCTCCACTTT
CASSLAEGAGYSPLHF
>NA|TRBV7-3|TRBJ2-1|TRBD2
TGTGCCAGCAGCTTATTTAGCGGGGGGGAGGGCAATGAGCAGTTCTTC
CASSLFSGGEGNEQFF
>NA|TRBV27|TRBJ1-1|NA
TGTGCCAGCAGTTTTAGGTCGAGACAACAAGCTTTCTTT
CASSFRSRQQAFF
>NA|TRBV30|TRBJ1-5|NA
TGTGCCTGGAGTCCGGGGCAGGGAGGGCTTGGGCAGCCCCAGCATTTT
CAWSPGQGGLGQPQHF
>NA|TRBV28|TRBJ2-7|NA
TGTGCCAGCACCTCTATCTACGAGCAGTACTTC
CASTSIYEQYF